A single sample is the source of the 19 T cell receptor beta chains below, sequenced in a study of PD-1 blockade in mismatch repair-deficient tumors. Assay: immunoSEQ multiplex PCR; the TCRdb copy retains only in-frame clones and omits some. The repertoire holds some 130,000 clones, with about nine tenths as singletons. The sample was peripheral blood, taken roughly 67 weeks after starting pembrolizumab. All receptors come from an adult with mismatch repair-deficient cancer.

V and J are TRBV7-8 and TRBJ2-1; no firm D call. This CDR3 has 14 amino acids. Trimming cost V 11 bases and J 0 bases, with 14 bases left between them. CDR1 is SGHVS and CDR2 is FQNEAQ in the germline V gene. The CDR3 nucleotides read TGTGCCTCCCAAGGGCTGAGCTCCTACAATGAGCAGTTCTTC. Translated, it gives CASQGLSSYNEQFF. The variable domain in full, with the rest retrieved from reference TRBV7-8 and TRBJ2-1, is GAGVSQSPRYKVAKRGQDVALRCDPISGHVSLFWYQQALGQGPEFLTYFQNEAQLDKSGLPSDRFFAERPEGSVSTLKIQRTQQEDSAVYLCASQGLSSYNEQFFGPGTRLTVL.

The CDR3 sequence: CASSLTGTGGQFSGNTIYF. In nucleotides, the CDR3 is TGTGCCAGCAGCTTGACCGGGACAGGGGGCCAATTTTCTGGAAACACCATATATTTT. V is TRBV7-2 and J is TRBJ1-3; TRBD1 matches 12 bases. The germline V gene encodes CDR1 SGHTA and CDR2 FQGNSA. The CDR3 contains 19 residues. Trimming took 3 bases from V and 1 from J; bases not matched to a gene: 10.

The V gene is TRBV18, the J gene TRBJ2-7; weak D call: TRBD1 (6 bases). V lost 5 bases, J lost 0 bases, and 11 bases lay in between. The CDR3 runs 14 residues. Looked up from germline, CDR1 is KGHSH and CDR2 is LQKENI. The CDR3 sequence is CASSEGRGSYEQYF. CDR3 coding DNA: TGTGCCAGCTCAGAAGGCAGGGGCTCCTACGAGCAGTACTTC.

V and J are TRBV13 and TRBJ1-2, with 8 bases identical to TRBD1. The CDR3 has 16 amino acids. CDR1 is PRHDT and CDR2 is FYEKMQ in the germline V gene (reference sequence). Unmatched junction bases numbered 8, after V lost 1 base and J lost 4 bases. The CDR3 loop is CASSLAQGQVGYGYTF. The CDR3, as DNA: TGTGCCAGCAGCTTAGCCCAGGGACAGGTCGGCTATGGCTACACCTTC.

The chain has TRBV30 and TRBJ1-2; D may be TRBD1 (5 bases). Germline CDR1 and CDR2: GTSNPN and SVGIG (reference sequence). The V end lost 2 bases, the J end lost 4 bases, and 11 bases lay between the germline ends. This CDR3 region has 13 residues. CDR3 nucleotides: TGTGCCTGGAGTAACACAGGCCGCTATGGCTACACCTTC. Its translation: CAWSNTGRYGYTF.

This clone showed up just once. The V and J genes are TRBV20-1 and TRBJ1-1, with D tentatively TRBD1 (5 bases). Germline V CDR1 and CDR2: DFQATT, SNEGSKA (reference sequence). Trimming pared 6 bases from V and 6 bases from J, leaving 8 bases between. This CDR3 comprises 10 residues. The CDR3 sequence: CSAGRAEAFF. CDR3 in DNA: TGCAGTGCGGGGCGTGCTGAAGCTTTCTTT.

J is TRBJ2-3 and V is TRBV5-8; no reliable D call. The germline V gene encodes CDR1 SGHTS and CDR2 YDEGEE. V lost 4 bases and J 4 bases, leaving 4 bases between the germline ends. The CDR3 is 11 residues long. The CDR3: CASSIADTQYF. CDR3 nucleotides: TGTGCCAGCAGCATAGCAGATACGCAGTATTTT.

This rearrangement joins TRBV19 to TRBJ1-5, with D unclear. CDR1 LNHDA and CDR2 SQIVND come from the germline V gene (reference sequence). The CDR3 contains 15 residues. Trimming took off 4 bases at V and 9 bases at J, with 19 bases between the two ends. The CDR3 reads CASSSRVGRDGPQHF. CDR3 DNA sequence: TGTGCCAGTAGTAGCCGGGTCGGGAGAGACGGGCCCCAGCATTTT.

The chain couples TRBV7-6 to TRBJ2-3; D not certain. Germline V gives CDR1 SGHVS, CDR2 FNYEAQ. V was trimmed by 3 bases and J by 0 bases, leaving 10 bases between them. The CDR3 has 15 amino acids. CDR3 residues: CASSLPTASTDTQYF. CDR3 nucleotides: TGTGCCAGCAGCTTGCCGACTGCTAGCACAGATACGCAGTATTTT.

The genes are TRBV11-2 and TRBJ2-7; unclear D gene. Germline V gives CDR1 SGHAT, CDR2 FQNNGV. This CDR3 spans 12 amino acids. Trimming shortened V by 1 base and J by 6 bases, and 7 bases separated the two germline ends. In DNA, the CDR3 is TGTGCCAGCAGCTTAGGGGCCTTCGAGCAGTACTTC. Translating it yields CASSLGAFEQYF.

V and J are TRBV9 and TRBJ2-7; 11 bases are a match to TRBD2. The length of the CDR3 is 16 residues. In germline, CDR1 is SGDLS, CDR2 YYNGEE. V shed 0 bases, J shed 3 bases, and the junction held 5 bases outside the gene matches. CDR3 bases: TGTGCCAGCAGCGTAGGGAGGGGACTAGCGGACTACGAGCAGTACTTC. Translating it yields CASSVGRGLADYEQYF.

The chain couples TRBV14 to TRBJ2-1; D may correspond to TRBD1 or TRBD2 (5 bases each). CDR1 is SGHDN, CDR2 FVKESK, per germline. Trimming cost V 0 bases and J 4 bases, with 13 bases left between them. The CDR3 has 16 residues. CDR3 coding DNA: TGTGCCAGCAGCCAAGACCCGGGACCGCTATACAATGAGCAGTTCTTC. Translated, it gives CASSQDPGPLYNEQFF.

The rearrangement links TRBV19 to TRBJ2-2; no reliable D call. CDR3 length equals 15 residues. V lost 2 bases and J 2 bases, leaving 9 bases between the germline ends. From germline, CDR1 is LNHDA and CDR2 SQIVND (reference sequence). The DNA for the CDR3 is TGTGCCAGTAGTATAATCGGTCTAAACACCGGGGAGCTGTTTTTT. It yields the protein CASSIIGLNTGELFF.

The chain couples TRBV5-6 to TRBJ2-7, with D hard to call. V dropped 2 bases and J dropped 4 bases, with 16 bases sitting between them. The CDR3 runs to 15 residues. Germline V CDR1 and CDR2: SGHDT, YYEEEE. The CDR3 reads CASSLSPPLLYEQYF. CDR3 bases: TGTGCCAGCAGCTTATCCCCCCCACTTCTATACGAGCAGTACTTC.

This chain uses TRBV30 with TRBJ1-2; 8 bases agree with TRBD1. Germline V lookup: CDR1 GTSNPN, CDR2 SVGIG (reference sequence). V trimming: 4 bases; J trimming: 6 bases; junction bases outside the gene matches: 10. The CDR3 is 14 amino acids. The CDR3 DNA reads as TGTGCCTGGAATCCTAAGGACAGGGAGGATGGCTACACCTTC. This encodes CAWNPKDREDGYTF.

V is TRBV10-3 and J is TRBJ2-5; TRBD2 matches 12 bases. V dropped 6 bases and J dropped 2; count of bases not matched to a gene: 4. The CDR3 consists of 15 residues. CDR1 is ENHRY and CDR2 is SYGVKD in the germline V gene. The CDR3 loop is CAISRGTSGQETQYF. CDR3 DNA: TGTGCCATCAGCAGAGGGACTAGCGGGCAAGAGACCCAGTACTTC.

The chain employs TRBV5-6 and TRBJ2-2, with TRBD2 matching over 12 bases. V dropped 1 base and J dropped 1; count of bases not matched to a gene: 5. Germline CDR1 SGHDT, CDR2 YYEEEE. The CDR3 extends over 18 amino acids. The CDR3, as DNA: TGTGCCAGCAGCTTGAGACTAGCGGGAGCCCAGAACACCGGGGAGCTGTTTTTT. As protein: CASSLRLAGAQNTGELFF.

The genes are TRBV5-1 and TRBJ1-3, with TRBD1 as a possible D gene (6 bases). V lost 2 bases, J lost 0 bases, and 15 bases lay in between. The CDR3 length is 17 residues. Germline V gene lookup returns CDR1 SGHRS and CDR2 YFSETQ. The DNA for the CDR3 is TGCGCCAGCAGCTTCTCAGGGGATCCCAGCTCTGGAAACACCATATATTTT. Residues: CASSFSGDPSSGNTIYF. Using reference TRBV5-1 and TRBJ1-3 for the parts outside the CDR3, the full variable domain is KAGVTQTPRYLIKTRGQQVTLSCSPISGHRSVSWYQQTPGQGLQFLFEYFSETQRNKGNFPGRFSGRQFSNSRSEMNVSTLELGDSALYLCASSFSGDPSSGNTIYFGEGSWLTVV.

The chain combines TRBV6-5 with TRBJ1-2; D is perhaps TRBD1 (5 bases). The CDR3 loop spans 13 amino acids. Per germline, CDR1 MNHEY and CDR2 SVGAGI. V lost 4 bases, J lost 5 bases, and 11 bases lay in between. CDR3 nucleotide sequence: TGTGCCAGCAGTTTGGCAGGGACTTATGGCTACACCTTC. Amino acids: CASSLAGTYGYTF.